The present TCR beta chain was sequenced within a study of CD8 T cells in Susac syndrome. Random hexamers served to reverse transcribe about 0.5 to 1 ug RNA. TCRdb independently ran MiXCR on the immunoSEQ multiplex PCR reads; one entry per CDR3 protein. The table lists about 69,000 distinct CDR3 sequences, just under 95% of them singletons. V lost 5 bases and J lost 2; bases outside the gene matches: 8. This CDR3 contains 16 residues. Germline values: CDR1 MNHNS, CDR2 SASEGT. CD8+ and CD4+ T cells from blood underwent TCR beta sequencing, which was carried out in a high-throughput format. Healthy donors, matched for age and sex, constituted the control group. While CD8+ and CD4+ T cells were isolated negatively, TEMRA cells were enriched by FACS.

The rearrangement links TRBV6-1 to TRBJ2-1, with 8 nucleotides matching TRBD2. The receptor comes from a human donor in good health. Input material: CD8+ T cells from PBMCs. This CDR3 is CASSRERGPPYNEQFF. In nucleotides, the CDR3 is TGTGCCAGCAGTCGAGAGCGGGGGCCACCCTACAATGAGCAGTTCTTC.